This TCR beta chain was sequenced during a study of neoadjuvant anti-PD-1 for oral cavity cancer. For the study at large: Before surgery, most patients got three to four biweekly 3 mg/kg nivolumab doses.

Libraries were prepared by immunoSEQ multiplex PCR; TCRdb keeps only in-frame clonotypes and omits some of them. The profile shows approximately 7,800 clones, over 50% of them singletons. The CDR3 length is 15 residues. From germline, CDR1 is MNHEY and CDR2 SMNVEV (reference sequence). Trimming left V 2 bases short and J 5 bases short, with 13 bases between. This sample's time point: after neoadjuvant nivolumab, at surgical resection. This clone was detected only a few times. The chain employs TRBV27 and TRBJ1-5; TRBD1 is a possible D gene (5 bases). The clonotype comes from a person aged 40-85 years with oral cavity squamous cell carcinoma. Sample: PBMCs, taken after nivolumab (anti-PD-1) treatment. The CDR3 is CASSLSRSGDQPQHF. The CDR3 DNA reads TGTGCCAGCAGTTTAAGCCGTTCGGGGGATCAGCCCCAGCATTTT.